Following are 3 T cell receptor beta chains from one sample sequenced in a study of T cell responses to AZD1222 COVID-19 vaccine. Only in-frame clones appear in the TCRdb table, and some are missing; sequencing was by immunoSEQ multiplex PCR. The data show some 130,000 clones, approximately 83% seen once. Sequenced here: peripheral blood, sampled on day 0 of AZD1222 vaccination. Every receptor here comes from an adult in good health.

This clone was counted once. The CDR3 reads CASSYGDRETYEQYF. For the CDR3, the DNA is TGTGCCAGCAGTTACGGGGACAGGGAGACCTACGAGCAGTACTTC. V usage is TRBV6-2 or TRBV6-3 and J usage is TRBJ2-7; the match to TRBD1 covers 9 bases. The ends lost 2 bases at V and 2 bases at J; junction bases unmatched: 4. The CDR3 covers 15 residues. CDR1 and CDR2 (germline): MNHEY, SVGEGT.

The CDR3 nucleotides are TGTGCCAGCAGCTTAGCGAGGGGGACAGTCCTCTCTGGGGCCAACGTCCTGACTTTC. This gives the protein CASSLARGTVLSGANVLTF. The chain is built from TRBV7-9 and TRBJ2-6, with 7 bases matching TRBD1. This CDR3 has 19 amino acids. V was pared by 0 bases and J by 0 bases, with 8 bases of the junction left unmatched. Germline values: CDR1 SEHNR, CDR2 FQNEAQ (reference sequence).

On this clone itself: At one boundary the junction diverges from the germline segment, which might be a read error. This specimen includes other DNA sequences encoding the same CDR3. This chain joins TRBV5-1 and TRBJ2-7; D perhaps matches TRBD2 (6 bases). The CDR3 consists of 14 residues. Germline V gene sequence: CDR1 SGHRS, CDR2 YFSETQ. In nucleotides, the CDR3 is TGTGCCAGCAGCCGGGAGTCCCACGTTAGCGAGCAGTACTTC. It yields the protein CASSRESHVSEQYF.